This TCR beta chain was identified during a study of cytomegalovirus exposure and HLA in healthy donors (dated by TCRdb to 2016 to 2017). In the study overall: According to an earlier analysis of around 600 of the donors, about 179 million T cells yielded some 120 million unique TCR beta sequences and around 280 Gb of sequence data. About 300 gigabases of sequencing data and 91 million or so unique TCR sequences made up an early release that covered under 750 HLA-typed donors. Among the roughly 380 genotyped donors, around 81% belonged to the genetic ancestry cluster associated with self-reported Caucasian donors. The aim of the study was to test whether cataloging public T cell receptors could identify signatures of past pathogen exposure. The T cell repertoires of 666 subjects were profiled by immunosequencing and related to cytomegalovirus serostatus. A separate validation cohort of more than 100 different subjects was used in addition to the approximately 670-subject first cohort. To predict cytomegalovirus infection status, the study brought together high-throughput TCR immunosequencing, statistical association of individual TCRs with disease status, and machine learning. A later analysis re-examined previously published TCR beta repertoires from just over 650 donors and added high-resolution HLA genotyping to investigate patterns of TCR occurrence. Rather than using new phenotypic data, the later analysis identified candidate immune exposures from TCR beta sequences and from how often those sequences occurred across donors. To decide whether each TCR beta V gene segment behaved as functional or pseudogenic, an earlier analysis of some 600 of the donors relied on high-throughput TCR beta sequencing. Alongside the repertoire data, information on donor age, sex, ethnicity and CMV serostatus was compiled. Genome-wide SNP genotypes for about 65% of the roughly 700 donors were used in a later genetic analysis, which treated that subset as a discovery cohort. Every repertoire in the discovery cohort had been generated on one and the same sequencing platform. HLA typing covered class I and class II loci at four-digit resolution. Typing coverage differed by locus: A, B, C, DRB1 and DQB1 were typed in about 629-630 donors, DQA1 in about 510, DPA1 in over 600, and DPB1 in just under 480. Because of strong linkage in the cohort, five DR-DQ haplotypes were treated as single units for association and clustering. Across roughly 420 genotyped donors of the cohort, an average of approximately 200,000 unique TCR beta nucleotide sequences per donor were sequenced, and roughly 18% of those sequences were non-productive.

The cohort consisted of 650 to 700 healthy bone marrow donors. Cohort members were all nominally healthy when sampled, although unrecorded immune exposures were likely present. The donor was CMV seropositive and belonged to the group of 250 to 300 seropositive cohort members. Each donor provided a peripheral blood sample, and peripheral blood mononuclear cells were used for TCR beta sequencing. The Qiagen DNeasy Blood Extraction Kit was used to extract genomic DNA from the blood cell samples. Reading from cysteine to phenylalanine, the CDR3 counts 14 amino acids. CDR3 DNA is the only sequence kept; it has 42 bases, read in frame from the first base. The germline V gene (reference sequence) specifies SGHAT as CDR1 and FQDESV as CDR2. V sheds 3 bases and J sheds 9 bases, leaving 15 bases between their ends. Library preparation was by the immunoSEQ multiplex PCR assay. A mixture of 60 forward primers for TCR Vbeta segments and 13 reverse primers for TCR Jbeta segments was used in the multiplex PCR. The CDR3 region of rearranged TCR beta genes was amplified from genomic DNA by a multiplex PCR assay. The Illumina HiSeq System was used to sequence the amplified TCR beta libraries as 87-base-pair reads. As for the original processing: In a later analysis, roughly 80 million unique TCR beta chains were counted across the 650 to 700 repertoires, and some 10 million of these chains were shared by at least two donors. Raw reads were error-corrected and collapsed into unique sequences by a nearest-neighbor algorithm in which closely related sequences were merged to remove PCR and sequencing errors. V, D and J gene segments were assigned by aligning CDR3 sequences to IMGT reference sequences. For a sequence to be retained, a match of at least six nucleotides was required to both a V gene segment and a J gene segment. A rearrangement counted as productive if the CDR3 had no stop codons and remained in frame with V and J, and every other rearrangement counted as non-productive. CDR3 was defined according to IMGT convention as the region running from the second conserved V-encoded cysteine to the conserved J-encoded phenylalanine. In an earlier analysis of approximately 500 of the donors, sequences lacking an unambiguous match to a single V gene segment were excluded. An earlier analysis of fewer than 750 of the donors called V segments functional above 56.7% productive rearrangements and segregating when the between-donor standard deviation exceeded 5%. A statistical classification framework was built to diagnose cytomegalovirus status from the catalog of TCR beta chain sequences. In a later analysis, TCR nucleotide sequences were compared against IMGT/GENE-DB human TR gene sequences so that V and J genes could be assigned. A later analysis assigned CDR3 sequences and most-parsimonious VDJ recombination scenarios with the TCRdist pipeline. A later analysis defined each TCR beta chain by its CDR3 amino acid sequence plus V-gene family, and excluded reads lacking a unique V-gene family. As a way to deal with suspected cross-contamination and a sequencing artifact, a later analysis dropped roughly 620 nucleotide sequences that were highly shared and had low generation probability. In a later analysis, a clonal expansion index was calculated for each public chain from normalized within-repertoire ranks of inferred template counts. In a later analysis, generation probabilities were computed with a VDJ recombination model fitted to out-of-frame rearrangements, and the resulting probabilities were checked against IGoR. A later analysis scored TCR-TCR, TCR-HLA and TCR-CMV co-occurrence with hypergeometric tests, applying a repertoire-size bias correction to TCR pairs. False discovery rates were estimated in a later analysis by permuting HLA or CMV assignments 20 times. In a later analysis, co-occurring TCRs were grouped with DBSCAN, and TCRdist sequence similarity was added when clustering was performed within HLA-allele-positive subsets. Co-occurrence clustering excluded repertoires with fewer than 30,000 or more than 120,000 public chains, plus five with anomalous nucleotide sharing. Held by TCRdb, this immuneACCESS table contains in-frame sequences only and omits some clones. Under half of the omission traces to an unresolved V gene where checked; the cause of the rest is unknown. Clonal size and the V and J genes are those of that table, whereas D and trimming came from the DNA. In this sample the table shows around 150,000 clones, approximately 82% of which occur a single time. The ten largest clones take up 5% to 7% of the sample.

Paper-wide results and their limitations: In the study, around 160 TCR beta chains were listed as associated with cytomegalovirus. An association between a missense DCLRE1C variant and V-gene and J-gene trimming of TCR beta chains was found in a later genetic analysis and replicated in an independent cohort. The presence/absence analyses assumed that sequencing depth was roughly uniform across donors, and that assumption may not be true. According to a later analysis, parvovirus B19, influenza, CMV and Epstein-Barr virus appeared linked to several top co-occurrence clusters. The classifier was reported to diagnose cytomegalovirus status with high specificity and sensitivity in both the original cohort and the validation cohort. According to a later genetic analysis, donors in an Asian-associated ancestry cluster had fewer N-insertions in productive TCRs than the approximately 650-donor mean. In a later analysis, TCR association rates were found to vary across HLA loci, with the most associated TCRs seen for DRB1 alleles and the fewest for HLA-C alleles. Roughly 17 rarely observed V segments, including chromosome 9 orphons, were excluded from the earlier analysis of about 610 of the donors because counts were too low. A few of the identified cytomegalovirus-associated TCR beta chains were confirmed in vitro to be specific for cytomegalovirus antigens. According to a later analysis, most CMV-associated TCR beta chains appeared to be HLA-restricted, and the HLA associations seemed to be driven largely by CMV exposure. Because HLA typing was missing for some donors at each locus, association tests included only the typed subset. In an earlier analysis of about 550 of the donors, most TCR beta V segments were observed in productive rearrangements about 90% or about 30% of the time, broadly matching IMGT annotations. When HLA alleles, especially DR and DQ, strongly co-occurred, attributing TCR associations to individual alleles was difficult. A later analysis associated 15,000 to 20,000 TCR beta sequences with specific HLA alleles at a false discovery rate of 0.05. Some IMGT-functional V segments, including TRBV6-2 and TRBV6-3, could not be told apart with the 87-base-pair reads, so those segments were excluded. While some public TCRs were present in many individuals, most TCR sequences turned up only very rarely across donors. Only TCR beta chains were sequenced in this cohort, and the absence of alpha or paired-chain data limited detectable features. In a later analysis, HLA-associated TCR beta chains were found to be more clonally expanded and to have lower generation probabilities than equally common non-associated chains. For the cohort, immune exposure information was limited to CMV serostatus. According to the authors, the approach could potentially be generalized to other disease states and immunological phenotypes. The sequencing pipeline was judged likely to have produced a cluster of highly shared sequence variants as a technical artifact. A further reported finding was that TCR beta sequences accurately predicted the HLA-A and HLA-B alleles for most subjects in the first cohort. Correlated functional status among segregating V segments might reflect linkage disequilibrium, but an unknown experimental factor could not be ruled out.

This clone has just a few counts. Its antigen specificity is not known. No much larger clone exists at a distance of one base, and base qualities are not known. This sequence originates from a man in his forties or fifties in good health and CMV-seropositive. The receptor chain draws on TRBV11-1 and TRBJ2-1; TRBD2 is perhaps the D gene, given 6 matching bases. Specimen: PBMCs. This receptor has the CDR3 CASSFRTSSAEQFF. The sequenced DNA: TGTGCCAGCAGCTTCCGTACTAGCTCCGCTGAGCAGTTCTTC.